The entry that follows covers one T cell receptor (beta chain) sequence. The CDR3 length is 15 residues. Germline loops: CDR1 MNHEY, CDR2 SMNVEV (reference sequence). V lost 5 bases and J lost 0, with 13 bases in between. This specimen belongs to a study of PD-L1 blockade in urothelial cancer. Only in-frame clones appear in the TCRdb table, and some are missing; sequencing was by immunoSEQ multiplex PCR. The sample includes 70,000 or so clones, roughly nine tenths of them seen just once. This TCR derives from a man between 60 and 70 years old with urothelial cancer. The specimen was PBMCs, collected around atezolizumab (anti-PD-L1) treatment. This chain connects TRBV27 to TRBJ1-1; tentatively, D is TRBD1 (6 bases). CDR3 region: CASSLGTSMNTEAFF. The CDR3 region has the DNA TGTGCCAGCAGTCTAGGGACATCCATGAACACTGAAGCTTTCTTT.